Described below is a single T cell receptor beta chain sequence and its context. The data were obtained in a study of blood T cell repertoires in COVID-19. Overall study: Samples representing acute and convalescent COVID-19 were sourced from the United States, Italy and Spain. The analysed material was cDNA or gDNA that came from T cells, B-cell-depleted T cells, or PBMCs.

Original handling: For nucleated cells, counts were estimated from reference gene primer amplification. The data were produced by immunoSEQ multiplex PCR, yet TCRdb's version contains in-frame clones alone and is incomplete. The V and J calls and clone size come from that table; D and trimming were worked out from the DNA. This sample yields approximately 350,000 clones, of which approximately 89% are seen a single time; less than 3.5% belongs to the top ten. The trim removed 4 bases at V and 8 bases at J, leaving 15 bases unmatched. The CDR3 is made up of 19 amino acids. Germline V gives CDR1 MGHRA, CDR2 YSYEKL.

This chain connects TRBV4-1 to TRBJ2-1; TRBD2 aligns across 15 bases. Sequencing input: peripheral blood. This receptor was identified in a woman aged 18-29 years who had recovered from COVID-19. CDR3 in DNA: TGCGCCAGCAGCCCCCCCCGGACTAGCGGGAGGGCCATCCGGGATGAGCAGTTCTTC. It codes for CASSPPRTSGRAIRDEQFF.